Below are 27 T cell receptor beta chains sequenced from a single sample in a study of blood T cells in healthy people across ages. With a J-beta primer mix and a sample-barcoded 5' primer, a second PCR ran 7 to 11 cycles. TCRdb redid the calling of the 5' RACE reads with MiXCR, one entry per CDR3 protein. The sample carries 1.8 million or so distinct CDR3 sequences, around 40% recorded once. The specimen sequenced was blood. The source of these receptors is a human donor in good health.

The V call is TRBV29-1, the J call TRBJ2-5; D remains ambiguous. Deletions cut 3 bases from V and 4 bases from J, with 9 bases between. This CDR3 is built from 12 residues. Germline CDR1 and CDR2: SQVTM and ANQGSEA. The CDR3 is CSVDNGAETQYF. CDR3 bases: TGCAGCGTTGATAATGGCGCAGAGACCCAGTACTTC.

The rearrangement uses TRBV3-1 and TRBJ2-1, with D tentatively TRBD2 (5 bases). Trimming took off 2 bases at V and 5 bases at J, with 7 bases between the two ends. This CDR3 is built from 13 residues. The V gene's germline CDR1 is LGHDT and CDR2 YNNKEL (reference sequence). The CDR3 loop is CASSQLGNNEQFF. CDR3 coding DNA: TGTGCCAGCAGCCAACTCGGGAACAATGAGCAGTTCTTC.

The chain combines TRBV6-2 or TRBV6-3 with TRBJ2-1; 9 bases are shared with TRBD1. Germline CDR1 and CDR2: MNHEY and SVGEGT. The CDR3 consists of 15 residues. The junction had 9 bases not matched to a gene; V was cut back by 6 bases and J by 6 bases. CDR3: CASRQGASRPNEQFF. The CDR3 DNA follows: TGTGCCAGCAGACAGGGGGCTTCTCGACCCAATGAGCAGTTCTTC.

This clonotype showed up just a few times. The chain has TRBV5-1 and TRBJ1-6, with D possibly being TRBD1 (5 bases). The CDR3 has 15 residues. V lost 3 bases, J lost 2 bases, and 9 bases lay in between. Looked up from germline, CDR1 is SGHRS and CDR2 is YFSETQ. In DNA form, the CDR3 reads TGCGCCAGCAGCTCCATGGGACCCTATAATTCACCCCTCCACTTT. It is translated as CASSSMGPYNSPLHF. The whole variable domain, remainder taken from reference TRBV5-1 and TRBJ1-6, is KAGVTQTPRYLIKTRGQQVTLSCSPISGHRSVSWYQQTPGQGLQFLFEYFSETQRNKGNFPGRFSGRQFSNSRSEMNVSTLELGDSALYLCASSSMGPYNSPLHFGNGTRLTVT.

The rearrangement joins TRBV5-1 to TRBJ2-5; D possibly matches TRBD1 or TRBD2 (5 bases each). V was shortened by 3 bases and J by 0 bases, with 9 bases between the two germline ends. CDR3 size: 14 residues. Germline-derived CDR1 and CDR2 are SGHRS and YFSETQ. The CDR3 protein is CASSSVGDQETQYF. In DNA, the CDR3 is TGCGCCAGCAGCTCGGTGGGGGACCAAGAGACCCAGTACTTC.

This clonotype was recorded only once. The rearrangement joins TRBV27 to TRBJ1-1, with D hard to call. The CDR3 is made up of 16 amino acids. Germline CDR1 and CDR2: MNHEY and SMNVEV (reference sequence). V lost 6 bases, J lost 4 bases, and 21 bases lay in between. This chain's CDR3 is CASSPWGPMGSTEAFF. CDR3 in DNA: TGTGCCAGCAGCCCATGGGGTCCCATGGGGAGCACTGAAGCTTTCTTT.

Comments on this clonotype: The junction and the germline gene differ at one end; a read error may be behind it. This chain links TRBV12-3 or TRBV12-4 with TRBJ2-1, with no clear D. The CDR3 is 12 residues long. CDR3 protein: CVSSFFLYEQFF. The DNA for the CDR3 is TGTGTCAGCAGTTTTTTCCTGTATGAGCAGTTCTTC.

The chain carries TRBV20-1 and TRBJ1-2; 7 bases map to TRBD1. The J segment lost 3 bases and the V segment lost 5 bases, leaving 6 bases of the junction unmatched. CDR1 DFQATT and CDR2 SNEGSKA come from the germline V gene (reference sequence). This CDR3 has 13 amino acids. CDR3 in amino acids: CSAGGQVDYGYTF. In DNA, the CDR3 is TGCAGTGCTGGTGGACAGGTGGACTATGGCTACACCTTC.

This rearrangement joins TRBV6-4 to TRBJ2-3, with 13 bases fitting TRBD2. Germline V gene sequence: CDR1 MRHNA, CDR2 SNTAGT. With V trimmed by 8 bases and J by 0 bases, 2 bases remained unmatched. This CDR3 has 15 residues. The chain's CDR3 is CASATSGGSTDTQYF. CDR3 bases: TGTGCCAGCGCGACTAGCGGGGGGAGCACAGATACGCAGTATTTT.

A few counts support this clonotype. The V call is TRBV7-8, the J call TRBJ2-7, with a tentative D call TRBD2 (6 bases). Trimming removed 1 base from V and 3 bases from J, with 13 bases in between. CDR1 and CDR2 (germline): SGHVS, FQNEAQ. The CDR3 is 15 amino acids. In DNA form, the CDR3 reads TGTGCCAGCAGCTTAGAGGGAGGCATTTACTACGAGCAGTACTTC. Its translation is CASSLEGGIYYEQYF.

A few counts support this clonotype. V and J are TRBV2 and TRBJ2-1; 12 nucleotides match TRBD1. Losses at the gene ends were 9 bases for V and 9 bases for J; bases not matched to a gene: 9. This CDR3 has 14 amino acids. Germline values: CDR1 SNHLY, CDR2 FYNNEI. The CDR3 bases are TGTGCCAGAAAACCGGGACAGGGGGCCACTGAGCAGTTCTTC. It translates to CARKPGQGATEQFF.

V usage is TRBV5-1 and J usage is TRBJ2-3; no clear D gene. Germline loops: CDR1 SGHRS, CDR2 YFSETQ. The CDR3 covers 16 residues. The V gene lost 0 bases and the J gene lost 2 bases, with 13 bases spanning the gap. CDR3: CASSLEVASDTDTQYF. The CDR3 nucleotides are TGCGCCAGCAGCTTGGAGGTAGCTTCAGACACAGATACGCAGTATTTT.

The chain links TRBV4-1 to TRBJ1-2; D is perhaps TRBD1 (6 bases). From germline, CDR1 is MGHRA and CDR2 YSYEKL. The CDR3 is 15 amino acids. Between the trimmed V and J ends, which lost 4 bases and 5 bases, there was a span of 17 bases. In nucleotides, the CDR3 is TGCGCCAGCAGCCCACTGGGGGCAGGTCGTTATGGCTACACCTTC. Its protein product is CASSPLGAGRYGYTF.

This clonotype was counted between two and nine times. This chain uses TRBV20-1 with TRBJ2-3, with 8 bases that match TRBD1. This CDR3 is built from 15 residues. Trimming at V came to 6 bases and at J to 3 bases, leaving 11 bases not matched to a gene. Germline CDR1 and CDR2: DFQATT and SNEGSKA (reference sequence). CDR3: CSAGGGTGFTDTQYF. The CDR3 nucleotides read TGCAGTGCAGGCGGCGGGACAGGATTTACAGATACGCAGTATTTT.

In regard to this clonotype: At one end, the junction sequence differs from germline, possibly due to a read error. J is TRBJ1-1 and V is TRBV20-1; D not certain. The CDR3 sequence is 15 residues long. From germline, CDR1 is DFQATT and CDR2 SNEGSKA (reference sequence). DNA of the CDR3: TGCAGTGCTAGAGAAGTGGAATGGGAGAACACCGAAGCTTTCTTT. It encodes CSAREVEWENTEAFF.

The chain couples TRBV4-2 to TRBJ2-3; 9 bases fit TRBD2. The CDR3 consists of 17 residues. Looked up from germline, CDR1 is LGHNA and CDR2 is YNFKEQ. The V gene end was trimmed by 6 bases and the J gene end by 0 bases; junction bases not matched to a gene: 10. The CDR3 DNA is TGTGCCAGCAGAATAGGGGTGCGGGGGGGAAGCACAGATACGCAGTATTTT. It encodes CASRIGVRGGSTDTQYF.

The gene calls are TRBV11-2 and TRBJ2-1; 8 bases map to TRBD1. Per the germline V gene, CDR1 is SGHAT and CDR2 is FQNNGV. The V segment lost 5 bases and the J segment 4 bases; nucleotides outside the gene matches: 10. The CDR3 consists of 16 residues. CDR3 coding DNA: TGTGCCAGCAGCCCCCGGACAGGGAGGTCTTACAATGAGCAGTTCTTC. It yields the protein CASSPRTGRSYNEQFF.

In DNA, the CDR3 is TGTGCCAGCAGCCCAGGGCGGGGGGGCAAGTATACGCAGTATTTT. It specifies CASSPGRGGKYTQYF. The J gene is TRBJ2-3, the V gene TRBV7-6, with 9 positions matching TRBD2. Germline V gene sequence: CDR1 SGHVS, CDR2 FNYEAQ. The CDR3 consists of 15 residues. The J segment lost 7 bases and the V segment lost 5 bases, leaving 10 bases of the junction unmatched.

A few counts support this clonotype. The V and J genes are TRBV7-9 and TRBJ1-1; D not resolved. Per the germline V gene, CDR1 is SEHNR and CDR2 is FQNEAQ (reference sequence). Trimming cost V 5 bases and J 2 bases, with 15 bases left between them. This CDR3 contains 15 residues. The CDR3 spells CASSPLSAINTEAFF. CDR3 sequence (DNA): TGTGCCAGCAGCCCCCTCTCCGCCATCAACACTGAAGCTTTCTTT. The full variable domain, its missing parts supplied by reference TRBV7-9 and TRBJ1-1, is DTGVSQNPRHKITKRGQNVTFRCDPISEHNRLYWYRQTLGQGPEFLTYFQNEAQLEKSRLLSDRFSAERPKGSFSTLEIQRTEQGDSAMYLCASSPLSAINTEAFFGQGTRLTVV.

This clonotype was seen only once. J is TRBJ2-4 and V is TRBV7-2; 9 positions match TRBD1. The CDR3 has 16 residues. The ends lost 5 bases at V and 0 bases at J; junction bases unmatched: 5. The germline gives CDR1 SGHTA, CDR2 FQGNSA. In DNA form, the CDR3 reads TGTGCCAGCAGCGACAGGGGGGGATTAGCCAAAAACATTCAGTACTTC. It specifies CASSDRGGLAKNIQYF.

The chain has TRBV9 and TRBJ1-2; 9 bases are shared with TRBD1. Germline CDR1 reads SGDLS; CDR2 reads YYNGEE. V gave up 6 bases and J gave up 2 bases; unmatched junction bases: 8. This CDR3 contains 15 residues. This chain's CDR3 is CASNRGPQLNYGYTF. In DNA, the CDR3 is TGTGCCAGCAACAGGGGGCCCCAGTTGAACTATGGCTACACCTTC.

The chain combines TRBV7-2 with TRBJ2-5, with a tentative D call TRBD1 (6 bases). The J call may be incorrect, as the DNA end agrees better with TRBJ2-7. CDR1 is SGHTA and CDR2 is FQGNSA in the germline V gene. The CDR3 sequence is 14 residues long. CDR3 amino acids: CASSLAGATCEQYF. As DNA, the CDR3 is TGTGCCAGCAGCTTAGCGGGGGCTACCTGCGAGCAGTACTTC.

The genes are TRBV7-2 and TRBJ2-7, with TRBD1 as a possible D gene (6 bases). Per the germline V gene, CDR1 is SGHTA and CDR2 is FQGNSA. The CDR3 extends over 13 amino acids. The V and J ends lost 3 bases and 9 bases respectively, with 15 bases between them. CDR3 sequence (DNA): TGTGCCAGCAGCTTCGCAGGGGATGACGGGCAGTACTTC. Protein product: CASSFAGDDGQYF.

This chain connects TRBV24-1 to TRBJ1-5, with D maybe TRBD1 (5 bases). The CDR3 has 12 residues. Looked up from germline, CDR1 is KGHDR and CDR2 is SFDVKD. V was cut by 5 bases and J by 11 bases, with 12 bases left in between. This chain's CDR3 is CATSVYEGTQHF. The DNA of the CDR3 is TGTGCCACCAGTGTATATGAGGGGACCCAGCATTTT.

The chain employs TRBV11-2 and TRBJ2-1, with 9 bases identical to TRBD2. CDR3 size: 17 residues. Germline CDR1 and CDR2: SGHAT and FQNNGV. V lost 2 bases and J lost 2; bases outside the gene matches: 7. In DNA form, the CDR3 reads TGTGCCAGCAGCTTAATAGGCGGGGGGGCCGCCTACAATGAGCAGTTCTTC. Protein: CASSLIGGGAAYNEQFF.

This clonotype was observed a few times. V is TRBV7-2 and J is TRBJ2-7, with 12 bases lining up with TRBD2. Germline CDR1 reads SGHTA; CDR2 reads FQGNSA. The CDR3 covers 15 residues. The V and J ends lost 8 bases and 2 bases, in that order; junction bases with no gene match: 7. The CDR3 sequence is CASAGASGGAYEQYF. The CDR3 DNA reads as TGTGCCAGCGCCGGGGCTAGCGGGGGGGCCTACGAGCAGTACTTC.

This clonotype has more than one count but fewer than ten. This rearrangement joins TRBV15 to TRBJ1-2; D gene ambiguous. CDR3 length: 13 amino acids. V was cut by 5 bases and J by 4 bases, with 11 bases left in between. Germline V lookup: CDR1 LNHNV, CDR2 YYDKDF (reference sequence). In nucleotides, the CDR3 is TGTGCCACCAGCGATGGGGAATCCTATGGCTACACCTTC. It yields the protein CATSDGESYGYTF.